This TCR beta chain is drawn from a study of cytomegalovirus exposure and HLA in healthy donors (dated by TCRdb to the late 2010s). About the study as a whole: An earlier analysis of 550 to 700 of the donors reported approximately 290 Gb of sequence data and roughly 110 million unique TCR beta sequences from about 180 million T cells. HLA typing covered class I and class II loci at four-digit resolution. An earlier analysis of nearly 600 of the donors applied high-throughput TCR beta sequencing to assess whether each TCR beta V gene segment acted as functional or pseudogenic. Genome-wide SNP genotypes for about 65% of the 666 donors were used in a later genetic analysis, which treated that subset as a discovery cohort. The genetic ancestry cluster associated with self-reported Caucasian donors included around 76% of the roughly 390 genotyped donors. The number of donors typed differed by locus, with about 629-630 for A, B, C, DRB1 and DQB1, 522 for DQA1, about 610 for DPA1, and over 400 for DPB1. Donor age, sex, ethnicity and CMV serostatus were compiled together with the repertoire data. A later analysis re-analyzed previously published TCR beta repertoires from 666 donors and added high-resolution HLA genotyping to study TCR occurrence patterns. All discovery cohort repertoires had been generated on a single sequencing platform. An early release that covered 500 to 800 HLA-typed donors contained approximately 300 gigabases of sequencing data and 80 million or so unique TCR sequences. In the later analysis, no new phenotypic data were used to find candidate immune exposures; instead, reliance was placed on TCR beta sequences and their occurrence across donors. Among about 400 genotyped donors of the cohort, an average of around 250,000 unique TCR beta nucleotide sequences was sequenced per donor, of which about 18% were non-productive. The study aimed to test whether cataloging public T cell receptors could reveal signatures of past pathogen exposure. The study combined high-throughput TCR immunosequencing, statistical association of individual TCRs with disease status, and machine learning to predict cytomegalovirus infection status. Besides the first cohort of around 670 subjects, a separate validation cohort made up of over a hundred different subjects was used. About five DR-DQ haplotypes were handled as single units for association and clustering because linkage in the cohort was strong. The T cell repertoires of about 700 subjects were profiled by immunosequencing and related to cytomegalovirus serostatus. What the research found in general, with its limitations: A further reported finding was that TCR beta sequences accurately predicted the HLA-A and HLA-B alleles for most subjects in the first cohort. A later analysis associated 16,951 TCR beta sequences with specific HLA alleles at a false discovery rate of 0.05. Several of the top co-occurrence clusters appeared to be linked to parvovirus B19, influenza, CMV and Epstein-Barr virus, according to a later analysis. Correlated functional status among segregating V segments might reflect linkage disequilibrium, but an unknown experimental factor could not be ruled out. The sequencing pipeline was judged likely to have produced a cluster of highly shared sequence variants as a technical artifact. A later analysis found that TCR association rates varied across HLA loci, with DRB1 alleles showing the most associated TCRs and HLA-C alleles the fewest. Because the 87-base-pair reads could not distinguish some IMGT-functional V segments, including TRBV6-2 and TRBV6-3, those segments were excluded. The classifier was reported to diagnose cytomegalovirus status with high specificity and sensitivity in both the original cohort and the validation cohort. A later analysis found that most CMV-associated TCR beta chains appeared HLA-restricted, with HLA associations seemingly driven largely by CMV exposure. Approximately 18 rarely observed V segments, including chromosome 9 orphons, were excluded from the earlier analysis of approximately 600 of the donors because counts were too low. An association between a missense DCLRE1C variant and V-gene and J-gene trimming of TCR beta chains was found in a later genetic analysis and replicated in an independent cohort. Compared with equally common non-associated chains, HLA-associated TCR beta chains in a later analysis were more clonally expanded and had lower generation probabilities. According to the authors, the approach could potentially be generalized to other disease states and immunological phenotypes. Because HLA typing was unavailable for some donors at each locus, only the typed subset was used in association tests. While some public TCRs were present in many individuals, most TCR sequences turned up only very rarely across donors. The presence/absence analyses assumed that sequencing depth was roughly uniform across donors, and that assumption may not be true. In the study, approximately 150 TCR beta chains were listed as associated with cytomegalovirus. A later genetic analysis reported fewer N-insertions in productive TCRs among donors in an Asian-associated ancestry cluster than the approximately 700-donor mean. An earlier analysis of several hundred of the donors showed that most TCR beta V segments appeared in productive rearrangements either about 87% or about 30% of the time, which broadly matched IMGT annotations. When HLA alleles, especially DR and DQ, strongly co-occurred, TCR associations were difficult to assign to individual alleles. Immune exposure information for the cohort was limited to CMV serostatus. Three of the identified cytomegalovirus-associated TCR beta chains were confirmed in vitro to be specific for cytomegalovirus antigens. In this cohort, only TCR beta chains were sequenced, and detectable features were limited by the absence of alpha or paired-chain data.

The cohort consisted of fewer than 700 healthy bone marrow donors. All cohort members were sampled while nominally healthy, although unrecorded immune exposures were likely present. The donor tested CMV seronegative, placing the donor among the 350 to 400 seronegative members of the cohort. Every donor gave a peripheral blood sample, and the peripheral blood mononuclear cells from that sample were used for TCR beta sequencing. The Qiagen DNeasy Blood Extraction Kit was used to extract genomic DNA from the blood cell samples. For CDR1 and CDR2, the germline V gene lists SGHRS and YFSETQ. V gives up 2 bases and J gives up 4 bases, and the segment between their germline ends measures 7 bases. Including the terminal cysteine and phenylalanine, the CDR3 comprises 14 residues. Only the CDR3 DNA stays, 42 bases, in frame from base 1. Note on this clone: Its antigen is not yet known.

The method was the immunoSEQ multiplex PCR assay. The multiplex PCR relied on a mix of 60 forward primers for TCR Vbeta segments and 13 reverse primers for TCR Jbeta segments. The CDR3 region of rearranged TCR beta genes was amplified from genomic DNA with a multiplex PCR assay. The Illumina HiSeq System was used to sequence the amplified TCR beta libraries as 87-base-pair reads. In the paper's pipeline: A later analysis counted 75 million to 100 million unique TCR beta chains across the 670 or so repertoires, and some 11 million of these chains were shared by at least two donors. Raw reads were error-corrected and collapsed into unique sequences by a nearest-neighbor algorithm in which closely related sequences were merged to remove PCR and sequencing errors. V, D and J gene segments were assigned by aligning CDR3 sequences to IMGT reference sequences. For a sequence to be retained, a match of at least six nucleotides was required to both a V gene segment and a J gene segment. Rearrangements were classified as productive when the CDR3 lacked stop codons and remained in frame with V and J, and all other rearrangements were classified as non-productive. CDR3 was defined according to IMGT convention as the region running from the second conserved V-encoded cysteine to the conserved J-encoded phenylalanine. Sequences without an unambiguous match to a single V gene segment were excluded from the earlier analysis of approximately 560 of the donors. In an earlier analysis of several hundred of the donors, V segments were called functional above 56.7% productive rearrangements and were called segregating when the between-donor standard deviation exceeded 5%. To diagnose cytomegalovirus status from the catalog of TCR beta chain sequences, a statistical classification framework was built. In a later analysis, TCR nucleotide sequences were compared against IMGT/GENE-DB human TR gene sequences so that V and J genes could be assigned. Using the TCRdist pipeline, a later analysis assigned CDR3 sequences along with most-parsimonious VDJ recombination scenarios. A later analysis defined each TCR beta chain by its CDR3 amino acid sequence plus V-gene family, and excluded reads lacking a unique V-gene family. A later analysis removed 592 highly shared, low-generation-probability nucleotide sequences to deal with suspected cross-contamination and a sequencing artifact. A later analysis calculated a clonal expansion index for each public chain from normalized within-repertoire ranks of inferred template counts. In a later analysis, generation probabilities were computed with a VDJ recombination model fitted to out-of-frame rearrangements, and the resulting probabilities were checked against IGoR. A later analysis scored TCR-TCR, TCR-HLA and TCR-CMV co-occurrence with hypergeometric tests, applying a repertoire-size bias correction to TCR pairs. To estimate false discovery rates, a later analysis permuted the HLA or CMV assignments 20 times. In a later analysis, co-occurring TCRs were grouped using DBSCAN, and TCRdist sequence similarity was added for clustering within HLA-allele-positive subsets. Repertoires with fewer than 30,000 or more than 120,000 public chains, plus five repertoires with anomalous nucleotide sharing, were excluded from co-occurrence clustering. Held by TCRdb, this immuneACCESS table contains in-frame sequences only and omits some clones. Under half of the omission traces to an unresolved V gene where checked; the cause of the rest is unknown. V, J and clone size reflect that table, while D and trimming were determined from the DNA. The table held for this sample gives 50,000 or so clones. Clones ranked in the top ten supply over 2% of the sample.

The clonotype was recovered from a woman between 18 and 29 years old in good health and CMV-seronegative. The rearranged chain carries TRBV5-1 and TRBJ1-6; D gene: possibly TRBD1, on 5 matching bases. The sample was PBMCs. The encoded CDR3 is CASSFDRYNSPLHF. In nucleotide form, the sequence is TGCGCCAGCAGCTTTGACAGATATAATTCACCCCTCCACTTT.